A selection of T cell receptor beta chains follows, all from one sample in a study of cytomegalovirus exposure and HLA in healthy donors. The assay was immunoSEQ multiplex PCR, and TCRdb's table has in-frame clones only and misses some. This sample has 100,000 or so clones, with 10% to 15% found just once. Material: PBMCs. All receptors come from a man in his forties in good health and CMV-seropositive. CDR3s include the opening cysteine and the closing phenylalanine or tryptophan. Each record gives: J gene, clone size, V gene, CDR3 length, D gene, CDR3 DNA, CDR3 protein. D genes are given only for firm matches. Only part of the rows carry a size: once, few, many, or a class if the clone is expanded.

j_call: TRBJ1-1
clone_size: NA
v_call: TRBV6-5
cdr3_length: 15
d_call: NA
cdr3_nt: TGTGCCAGCAGCCTACAGGGTCCGGGTATCACTGAAGCTTTCTTT
cdr3_aa: CASSLQGPGITEAFF

j_call: TRBJ2-1
clone_size: NA
v_call: TRBV19
cdr3_length: 19
d_call: TRBD2
cdr3_nt: TGTGCCAGTAGTGCGGGGGGAAGAAGCCAGGGCCAGGTCTACAATGAGCAGTTCTTC
cdr3_aa: CASSAGGRSQGQVYNEQFF

j_call: TRBJ2-7
clone_size: NA
v_call: TRBV15
cdr3_length: 12
d_call: NA
cdr3_nt: TGTGCCACCAGCAGTCATCCTAACGAGCAGTACTTC
cdr3_aa: CATSSHPNEQYF

j_call: TRBJ2-1
clone_size: NA
v_call: TRBV7-9
cdr3_length: 14
d_call: NA
cdr3_nt: TGTGCCAGCAGTCTTAGTAGCGGAGACAATGAGCAGTTCTTC
cdr3_aa: CASSLSSGDNEQFF

j_call: TRBJ2-7
clone_size: NA
v_call: TRBV6-1
cdr3_length: 14
d_call: TRBD1
cdr3_nt: TGTGCCAGCAGTGCTAGAGGGACAGCCTACGAGCAGTACTTC
cdr3_aa: CASSARGTAYEQYF

j_call: TRBJ2-7
clone_size: few
v_call: TRBV5-6
cdr3_length: 13
d_call: TRBD1
cdr3_nt: TGTGCCAGCAGTCCGGGACAGTCCTACGAGCAGTACTTC
cdr3_aa: CASSPGQSYEQYF

j_call: TRBJ2-5
clone_size: few
v_call: TRBV5-4
cdr3_length: 14
d_call: NA
cdr3_nt: TGTGCCAGCAGCTCATGGAGGGGTGAAGAGACCCAGTACTTC
cdr3_aa: CASSSWRGEETQYF

j_call: TRBJ2-5
clone_size: NA
v_call: TRBV29-1
cdr3_length: 15
d_call: NA
cdr3_nt: TGCAGCGTTGGGACAGCATCCTCCGTCCAAGAGACCCAGTACTTC
cdr3_aa: CSVGTASSVQETQYF

j_call: TRBJ1-5
clone_size: NA
v_call: TRBV2
cdr3_length: 16
d_call: NA
cdr3_nt: TGTGCCAGCACCGAGAATCGAGGCCTTAGCAATCAGCCCCAGCATTTT
cdr3_aa: CASTENRGLSNQPQHF

j_call: TRBJ2-5
clone_size: few
v_call: TRBV5-4
cdr3_length: 15
d_call: TRBD2
cdr3_nt: TGTGCCAGCAGCTTCGGGGGGGGACGTCAAGAGACCCAGTACTTC
cdr3_aa: CASSFGGGRQETQYF

j_call: TRBJ2-7
clone_size: few
v_call: TRBV4-1
cdr3_length: 15
d_call: TRBD1
cdr3_nt: TGCGCCAGCAGCCAAGATTACAGGGGGTACTACGAGCAGTACTTC
cdr3_aa: CASSQDYRGYYEQYF

j_call: TRBJ2-2
clone_size: few
v_call: TRBV7-6
cdr3_length: 17
d_call: NA
cdr3_nt: TGTGCCAGCAGCCCGTGGGGGCAAGGCCCTTACACCGGGGAGCTGTTTTTT
cdr3_aa: CASSPWGQGPYTGELFF

j_call: TRBJ1-2
clone_size: few
v_call: TRBV5-6
cdr3_length: 14
d_call: TRBD1
cdr3_nt: TGTGCCAGCAGCTTGAGACAGGGATGGTGGGGCTACACCTTC
cdr3_aa: CASSLRQGWWGYTF

j_call: TRBJ2-1
clone_size: few
v_call: TRBV4-3
cdr3_length: 15
d_call: NA
cdr3_nt: TGCGCCAGCAGCCAGGGACTTGTAGATTACAATGAGCAGTTCTTC
cdr3_aa: CASSQGLVDYNEQFF

j_call: TRBJ2-3
clone_size: few
v_call: TRBV2
cdr3_length: 13
d_call: NA
cdr3_nt: TGTGCCAGCAGTGACGCCGACTTAGATACGCAGTATTTT
cdr3_aa: CASSDADLDTQYF

j_call: TRBJ1-1
clone_size: NA
v_call: TRBV5-4
cdr3_length: 15
d_call: TRBD1
cdr3_nt: TGTGCCAGCAGCCTCGGACAGGTGGAGTACACTGAAGCTTTCTTT
cdr3_aa: CASSLGQVEYTEAFF

j_call: TRBJ1-1
clone_size: NA
v_call: TRBV2
cdr3_length: 13
d_call: NA
cdr3_nt: TGTGCCAGCCATCAGGACAGTAGGACTGAAGCTTTCTTT
cdr3_aa: CASHQDSRTEAFF

j_call: TRBJ2-5
clone_size: few
v_call: TRBV19
cdr3_length: 13
d_call: NA
cdr3_nt: TGTGCCAGTAGTATAGCGGGGGTGGAGACCCAGTACTTC
cdr3_aa: CASSIAGVETQYF

j_call: TRBJ1-1
clone_size: NA
v_call: TRBV5-8
cdr3_length: 13
d_call: NA
cdr3_nt: TGTGCCAGCAGCTTGGGTAGAGGGCCTGAAGCTTTCTTT
cdr3_aa: CASSLGRGPEAFF

j_call: TRBJ1-1
clone_size: few
v_call: TRBV5-1
cdr3_length: 16
d_call: NA
cdr3_nt: TGCGCCAGCAGCTCGTTGACTGGCGCTTCGAACACTGAAGCTTTCTTT
cdr3_aa: CASSSLTGASNTEAFF

j_call: TRBJ2-2
clone_size: NA
v_call: TRBV7-3
cdr3_length: 13
d_call: TRBD2
cdr3_nt: TGTGCCAGCAGCTCGGGACTAGCAGGGGAGCTGTTTTTT
cdr3_aa: CASSSGLAGELFF

j_call: TRBJ2-6
clone_size: few
v_call: TRBV7-9
cdr3_length: 18
d_call: TRBD1
cdr3_nt: TGTGCCAGCAGGGGGGACAGCCAAAAACTCTCTGGGGCCAACGTCCTGACTTTC
cdr3_aa: CASRGDSQKLSGANVLTF

j_call: TRBJ2-5
clone_size: few
v_call: TRBV4-2
cdr3_length: 13
d_call: NA
cdr3_nt: TGTGCCAGCAGCCAAGACAGGGGTGAGACCCAGTACTTC
cdr3_aa: CASSQDRGETQYF

j_call: TRBJ2-7
clone_size: NA
v_call: TRBV14
cdr3_length: 18
d_call: TRBD2
cdr3_nt: TGTGCCAGCCGGGGTCCCACCGGGCTAGCGGGAGGAGCCTACGAGCAGTACTTC
cdr3_aa: CASRGPTGLAGGAYEQYF

j_call: TRBJ1-1
clone_size: few
v_call: TRBV10-3
cdr3_length: 14
d_call: NA
cdr3_nt: TGTGCCATCAGAACTGACCGGGACTCACCTGAAGCTTTCTTT
cdr3_aa: CAIRTDRDSPEAFF

j_call: TRBJ2-1
clone_size: few
v_call: TRBV6-6
cdr3_length: 16
d_call: TRBD1
cdr3_nt: TGTGCCAGCAGTTCTTATGACAGGGGTCGGGCCAATGAGCAGTTCTTC
cdr3_aa: CASSSYDRGRANEQFF

j_call: TRBJ2-7
clone_size: few
v_call: TRBV4-1
cdr3_length: 17
d_call: TRBD1
cdr3_nt: TGCGCCAGCAGCCAAGAAGTCCGGACAGGGGGCGGTTACGAGCAGTACTTC
cdr3_aa: CASSQEVRTGGGYEQYF

j_call: TRBJ1-2
clone_size: once
v_call: TRBV18
cdr3_length: 16
d_call: NA
cdr3_nt: TGTGCCAGCTCACCACAGACAGACCTTCCTAACTATGGCTACACCTTC
cdr3_aa: CASSPQTDLPNYGYTF